Below, one TCR beta chain is given with its context. Its antigen is undetermined. With 60 Vbeta and 13 Jbeta primers, the PCR was carried out. The data were produced by immunoSEQ multiplex PCR, yet TCRdb's version contains in-frame clones alone and is incomplete. The data hold roughly 110,000 clones, with around 77% observed a single time. This entry is derived from a study of cytomegalovirus exposure and HLA in healthy donors. Study-wide points: It was reportedly the case that the classifier diagnosed cytomegalovirus status with high specificity and sensitivity. It emerged from a later analysis that several of the most significant clusters appeared to be linked to common viral pathogens. Near-uniform donor sequencing depth was presumed by presence/absence analyses.

Germline V lookup: CDR1 KGHSH, CDR2 LQKENI. The ends lost 6 bases at V and 4 bases at J; junction bases unmatched: 6. This CDR3 is built from 14 residues. The source material was PBMCs. This TCR derives from a woman in her thirties in good health and CMV-seropositive. The chain combines TRBV18 with TRBJ1-1, with 9 nucleotides matching TRBD1. CDR3 sequence: CASSGQGGPTEAFF. For the CDR3, the DNA is TGTGCCAGCTCGGGACAGGGTGGACCCACTGAAGCTTTCTTT.